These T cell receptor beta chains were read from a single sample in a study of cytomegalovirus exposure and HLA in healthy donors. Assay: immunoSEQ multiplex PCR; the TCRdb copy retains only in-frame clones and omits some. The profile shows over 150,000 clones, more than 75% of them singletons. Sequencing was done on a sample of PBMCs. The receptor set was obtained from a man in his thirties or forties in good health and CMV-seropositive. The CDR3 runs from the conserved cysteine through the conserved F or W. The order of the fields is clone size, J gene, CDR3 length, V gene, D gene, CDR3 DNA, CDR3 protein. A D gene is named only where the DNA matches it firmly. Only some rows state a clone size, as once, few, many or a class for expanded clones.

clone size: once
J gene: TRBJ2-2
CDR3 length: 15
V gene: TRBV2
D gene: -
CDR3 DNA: TGTGCCAGCATACTACAAGGGGGACCAACCGGGGAGCTGTTTTTT
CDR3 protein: CASILQGGPTGELFF

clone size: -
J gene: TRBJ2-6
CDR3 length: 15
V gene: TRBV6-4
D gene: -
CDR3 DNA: TGTGCCAGCAGTGACGGGCTGTCTGGGGCCAACGTCCTGACTTTC
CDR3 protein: CASSDGLSGANVLTF

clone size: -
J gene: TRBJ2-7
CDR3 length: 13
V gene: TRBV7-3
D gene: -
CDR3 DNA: TGTGCCAGCAGCATAGGGGGCTCCTACGAGCAGTACTTC
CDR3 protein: CASSIGGSYEQYF

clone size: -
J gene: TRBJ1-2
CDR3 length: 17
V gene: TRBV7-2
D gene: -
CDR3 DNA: TGTGCCAGCAGCTTAGCAGGGGTAGGGGGACCTAACTATGGCTACACCTTC
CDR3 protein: CASSLAGVGGPNYGYTF

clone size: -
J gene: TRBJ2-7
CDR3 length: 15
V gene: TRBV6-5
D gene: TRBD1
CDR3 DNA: TGTGCCAGCAGTCTTTCCGGGACAGGGGGCCACGAGCAGTACTTC
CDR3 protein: CASSLSGTGGHEQYF

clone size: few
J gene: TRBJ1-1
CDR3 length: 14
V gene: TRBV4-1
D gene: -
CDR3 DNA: TGCGCCAGCAGCCATGCAGGGCTGAACACTGAAGCTTTCTTT
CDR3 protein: CASSHAGLNTEAFF

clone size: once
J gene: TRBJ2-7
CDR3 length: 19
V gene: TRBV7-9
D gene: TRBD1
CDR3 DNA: TGTGCCAGCAGCTTAACCCGAGCTGTCGGGACAGGGTTGTCCCACGAGCAGTACTTC
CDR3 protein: CASSLTRAVGTGLSHEQYF

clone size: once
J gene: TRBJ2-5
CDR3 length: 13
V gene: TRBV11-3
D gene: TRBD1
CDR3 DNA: TGTGCCAGCAGATGGACAGGGCAAGAGACCCAGTACTTC
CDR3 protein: CASRWTGQETQYF

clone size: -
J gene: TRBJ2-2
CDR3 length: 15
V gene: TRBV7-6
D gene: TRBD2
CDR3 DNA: TGTGCCAGCAGGTCAATAGCGGGATACACCGGGGAGCTGTTTTTT
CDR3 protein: CASRSIAGYTGELFF

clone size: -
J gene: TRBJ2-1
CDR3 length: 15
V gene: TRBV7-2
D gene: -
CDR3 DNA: TGTGCCAGCAGCTTAGCTCCGGGGACTTACAATGAGCAGTTCTTC
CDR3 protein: CASSLAPGTYNEQFF

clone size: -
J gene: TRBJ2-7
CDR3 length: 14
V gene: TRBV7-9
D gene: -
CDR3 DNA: TGTGCCAGCAGCCCACCGGGACTTTACTACGAGCAGTACTTC
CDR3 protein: CASSPPGLYYEQYF

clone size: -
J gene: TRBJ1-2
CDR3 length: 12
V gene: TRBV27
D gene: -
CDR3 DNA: TGTGCCAGCGGGTTGGGCCCCGATGGCTACACCTTC
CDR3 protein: CASGLGPDGYTF

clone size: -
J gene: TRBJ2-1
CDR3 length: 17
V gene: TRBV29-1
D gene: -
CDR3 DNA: TGCAGCGTCGACCGGACCCTAGCGAAAGGGGTAAACAATGAGCAGTTCTTC
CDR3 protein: CSVDRTLAKGVNNEQFF

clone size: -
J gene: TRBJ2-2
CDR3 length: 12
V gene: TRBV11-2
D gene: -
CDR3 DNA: TGTGCCAGCAGCTCGGTCCCCGGGGAGCTGTTTTTT
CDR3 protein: CASSSVPGELFF

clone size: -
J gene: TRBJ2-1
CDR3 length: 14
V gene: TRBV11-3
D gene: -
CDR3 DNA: TGTGCCAGCAGCTTAGACTACAGAAACAATGAGCAGTTCTTC
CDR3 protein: CASSLDYRNNEQFF

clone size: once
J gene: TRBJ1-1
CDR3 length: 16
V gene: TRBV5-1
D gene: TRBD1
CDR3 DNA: TGCGCCAGCAGCCCTGCCGGGACAGGGAGCGACACTGAAGCTTTCTTT
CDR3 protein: CASSPAGTGSDTEAFF

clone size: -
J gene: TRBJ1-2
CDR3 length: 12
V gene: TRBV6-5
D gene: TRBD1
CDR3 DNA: TGTGCCAGCAGAACAGGGGCGGGTGGCTACACCTTC
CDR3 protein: CASRTGAGGYTF

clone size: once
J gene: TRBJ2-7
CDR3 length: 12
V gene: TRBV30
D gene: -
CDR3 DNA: TGTGCCTGGAGTTTGACTTCCTACGAGCAGTACTTC
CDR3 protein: CAWSLTSYEQYF

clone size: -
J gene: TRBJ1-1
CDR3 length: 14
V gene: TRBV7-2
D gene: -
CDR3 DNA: TGTGCCAGCAGCTTAGTAAAAGGGGGCACTGAAGCTTTCTTT
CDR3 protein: CASSLVKGGTEAFF

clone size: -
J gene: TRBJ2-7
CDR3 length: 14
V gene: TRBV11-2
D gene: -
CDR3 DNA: TGTGCCAGCAGCTTCCGGGACACCTCTCTGGAGCAGTACTTC
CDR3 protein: CASSFRDTSLEQYF

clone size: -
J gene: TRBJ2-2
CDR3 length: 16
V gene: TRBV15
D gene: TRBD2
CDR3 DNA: TGTGCCTCCAACAACGGCGGGGGGGTAGGCACCGGGGAGCTGTTTTTT
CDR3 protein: CASNNGGGVGTGELFF

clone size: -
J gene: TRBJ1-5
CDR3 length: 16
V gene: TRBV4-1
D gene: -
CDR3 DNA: TGCGCCAGCAGCCAAGGCTCGGGGTATGGCAATCAGCCCCAGCATTTT
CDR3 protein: CASSQGSGYGNQPQHF

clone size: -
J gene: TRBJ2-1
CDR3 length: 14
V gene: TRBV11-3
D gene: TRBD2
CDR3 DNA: TGTGCCAGCAGCTTAGTAGCGGGAGGGGGTGAGCAGTTCTTC
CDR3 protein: CASSLVAGGGEQFF

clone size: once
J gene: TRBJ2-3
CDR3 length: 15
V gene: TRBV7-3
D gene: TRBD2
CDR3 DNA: TGTGCCAGCAGCTTAACGGCGGGAGGGATGGATACGCAGTATTTT
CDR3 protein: CASSLTAGGMDTQYF

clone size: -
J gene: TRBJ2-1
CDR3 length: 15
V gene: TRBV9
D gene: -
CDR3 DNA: TGTGCCAGCAGCGTAGGCGCAGGGGTTTACAATGAGCAGTTCTTC
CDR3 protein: CASSVGAGVYNEQFF

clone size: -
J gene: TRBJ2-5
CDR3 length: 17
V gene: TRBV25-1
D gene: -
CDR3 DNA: TGTGCCAGCAGTGAAGAGGCGGGTATGTTTGCCCAGGAGACCCAGTACTTC
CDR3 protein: CASSEEAGMFAQETQYF

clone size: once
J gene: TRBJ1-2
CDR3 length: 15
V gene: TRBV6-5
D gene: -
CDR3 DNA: TGTGCCAGCAGTTCCTGGGACACTCCTAACTATGGCTACACCTTC
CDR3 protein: CASSSWDTPNYGYTF

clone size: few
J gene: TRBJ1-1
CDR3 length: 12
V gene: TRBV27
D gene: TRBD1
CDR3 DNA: TGTGCCAGCTCCCTGGGACAGGGAAAAGCTTTCTTT
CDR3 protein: CASSLGQGKAFF

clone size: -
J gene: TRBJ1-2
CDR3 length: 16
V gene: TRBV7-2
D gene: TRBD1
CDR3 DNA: TGTGCCAGCAGCTTAGTTGGGACAGGGCTGGACTATGGCTACACCTTC
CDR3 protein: CASSLVGTGLDYGYTF

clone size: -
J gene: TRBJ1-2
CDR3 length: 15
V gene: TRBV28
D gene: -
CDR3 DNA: TGTGCCAGCAGTCCGCAGGGCCCTGGCTGGTATGGCTACACCTTC
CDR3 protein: CASSPQGPGWYGYTF

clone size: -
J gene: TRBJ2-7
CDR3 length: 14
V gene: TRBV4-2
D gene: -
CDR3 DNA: TGTGCCAGCAGCCCGGGGTCGGTCTCCTACGAGCAGTACTTC
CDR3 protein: CASSPGSVSYEQYF

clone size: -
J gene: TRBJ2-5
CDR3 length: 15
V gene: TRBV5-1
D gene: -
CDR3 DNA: TGCGCCAGCAGCTTACAGGGTAGGGGACAAGAGACCCAGTACTTC
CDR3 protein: CASSLQGRGQETQYF

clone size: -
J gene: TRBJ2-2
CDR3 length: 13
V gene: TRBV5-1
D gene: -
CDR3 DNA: TGCGCCAGCAGCTTGAGCCTAACCAGGGAGCTGTTTTTT
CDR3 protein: CASSLSLTRELFF

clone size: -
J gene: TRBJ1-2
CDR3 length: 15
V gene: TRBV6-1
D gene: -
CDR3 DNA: TGTGCCAGCAGGAACCTGAGGACAGCTAACTATGGCTACACCTTC
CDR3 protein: CASRNLRTANYGYTF

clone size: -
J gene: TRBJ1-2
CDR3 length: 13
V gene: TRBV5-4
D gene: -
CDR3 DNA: TGTGCCAGCAGCTTCGAGGCTAACTATGGCTACACCTTC
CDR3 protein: CASSFEANYGYTF

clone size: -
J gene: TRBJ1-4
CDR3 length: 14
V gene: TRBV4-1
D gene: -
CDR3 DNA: TGTGCCAGCAGCCAAACCTCCGCCAGGGAAAAACTGTTTTTT
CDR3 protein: CASSQTSAREKLFF

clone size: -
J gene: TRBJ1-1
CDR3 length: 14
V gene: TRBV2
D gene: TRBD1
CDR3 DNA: TGTGCCAGCATAGGACAGGGCATGAACACTGAAGCTTTCTTT
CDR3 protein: CASIGQGMNTEAFF

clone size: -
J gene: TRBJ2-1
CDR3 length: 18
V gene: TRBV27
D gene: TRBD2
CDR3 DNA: TGTGCCAGCAGAACAGGGGTTAATGGACTAGCGGGATACAATGAGCAGTTCTTC
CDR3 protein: CASRTGVNGLAGYNEQFF

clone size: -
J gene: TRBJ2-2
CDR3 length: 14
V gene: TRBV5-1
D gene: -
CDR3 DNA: TGCGCCAGCGGACGACAGTTAAACACCGGGGAGCTGTTTTTT
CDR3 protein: CASGRQLNTGELFF